This TCR beta chain was sequenced for a study of glioma-infiltrating T cells after dendritic cell vaccination. Study results and caveats: Longer survival after dendritic cell vaccination followed higher pretreatment TIL content.

Details on this clone: What it recognizes is unknown.

Input was 2 ug genomic DNA, or all available if less. Libraries were prepared by immunoSEQ multiplex PCR; TCRdb keeps only in-frame clonotypes and omits some of them. The table has about 92,000 clones, 65% to 90% seen once. Trimming took 4 bases from V and 2 from J, leaving 13 bases between them. Germline V gene sequence: CDR1 SGDLS, CDR2 YYNGEE. The CDR3 spans 15 residues. This receptor was taken from a human donor with glioblastoma. J is TRBJ2-1 and V is TRBV9; the D gene is possibly TRBD1 (6 bases). Sequencing was performed on blood, taken before dendritic cell vaccination. CDR3 loop: CASSRYREPYNEQFF. In nucleotides, the CDR3 is TGTGCCAGCAGCAGATACAGGGAACCCTACAATGAGCAGTTCTTC.